Ten or more counts support the clone carrying this T cell receptor beta chain. Its antigen is currently unknown. These data come from a study of T cells after yellow fever vaccination. Study at large: The fractions with low cell numbers were processed using SMART-Seq v4 Ultra Low Input.

TCRdb analysed the 5' RACE reads with MiXCR anew, one entry per CDR3 protein. This sample yields around 180,000 distinct CDR3 sequences, of which approximately 6.2% are seen a single time; nearly 3% belongs to the top ten. Study-wide results and limits: Primary-vaccination clones mostly resurfaced post-booster (nearly 97% CD4, just under 90% CD8).

This receptor was identified in a man aged 18 to 29 who received the YFV17D yellow fever vaccine. The source material was CD4+ T cells sorted from PBMCs, sampled on the day of the first yellow fever vaccination.

CDR3 in DNA: TGCGCCAGCAGCCAAGGGGACAGGGTGACCGGGGAGCTGTTTTTT. Translated, it gives CASSQGDRVTGELFF. The V and J genes are TRBV4-1 and TRBJ2-2; 9 bases agree with TRBD1. The CDR3 covers 15 residues. Germline assignment: CDR1 MGHRA and CDR2 YSYEKL. V was pared by 1 base and J by 5 bases, with 2 bases of the junction left unmatched.